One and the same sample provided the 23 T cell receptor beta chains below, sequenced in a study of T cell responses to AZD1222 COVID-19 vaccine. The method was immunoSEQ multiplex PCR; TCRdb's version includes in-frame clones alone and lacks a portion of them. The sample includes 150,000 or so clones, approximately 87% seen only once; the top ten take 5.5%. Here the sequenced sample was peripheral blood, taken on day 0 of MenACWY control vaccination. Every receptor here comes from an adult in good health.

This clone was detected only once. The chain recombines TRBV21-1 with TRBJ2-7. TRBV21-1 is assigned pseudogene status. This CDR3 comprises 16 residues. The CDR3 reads CASSEEVGEQGYEQYF. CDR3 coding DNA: TGTGCCAGCAGCGAAGAGGTGGGGGAGCAAGGCTACGAGCAGTACTTC.

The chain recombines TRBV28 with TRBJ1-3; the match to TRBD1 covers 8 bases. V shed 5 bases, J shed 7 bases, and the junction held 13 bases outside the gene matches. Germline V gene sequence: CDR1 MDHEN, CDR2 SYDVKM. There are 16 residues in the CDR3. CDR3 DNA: TGTGCCAGCAGTGCCCCTGGGACAGGAGGGAAGAACACCATATATTTT. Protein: CASSAPGTGGKNTIYF.

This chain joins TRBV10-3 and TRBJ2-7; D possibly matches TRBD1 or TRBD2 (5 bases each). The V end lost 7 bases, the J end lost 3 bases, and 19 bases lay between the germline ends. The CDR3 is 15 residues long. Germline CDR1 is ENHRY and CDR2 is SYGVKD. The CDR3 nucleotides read TGTGCCATCACCGAGGGTAAAGGGGCCAACTACGAGCAGTACTTC. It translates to CAITEGKGANYEQYF.

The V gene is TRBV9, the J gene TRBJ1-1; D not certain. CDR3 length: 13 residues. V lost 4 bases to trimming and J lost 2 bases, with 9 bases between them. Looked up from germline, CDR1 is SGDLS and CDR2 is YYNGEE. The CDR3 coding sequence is TGTGCCAGCAGCTCCCTGACAAACACTGAAGCTTTCTTT. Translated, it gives CASSSLTNTEAFF.

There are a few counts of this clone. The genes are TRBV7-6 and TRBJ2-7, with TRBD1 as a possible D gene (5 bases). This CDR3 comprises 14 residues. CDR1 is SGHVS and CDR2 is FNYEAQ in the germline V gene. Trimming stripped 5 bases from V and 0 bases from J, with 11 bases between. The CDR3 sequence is CASSVTVSSYEQYF. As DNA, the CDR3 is TGTGCCAGCAGCGTGACAGTGTCCTCCTACGAGCAGTACTTC.

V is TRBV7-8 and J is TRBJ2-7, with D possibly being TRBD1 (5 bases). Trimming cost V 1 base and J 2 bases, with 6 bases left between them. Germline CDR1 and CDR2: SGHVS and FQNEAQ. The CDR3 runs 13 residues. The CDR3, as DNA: TGTGCCAGCAGCTTAGACAGGACCTACGAGCAGTACGTC. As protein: CASSLDRTYEQYV.

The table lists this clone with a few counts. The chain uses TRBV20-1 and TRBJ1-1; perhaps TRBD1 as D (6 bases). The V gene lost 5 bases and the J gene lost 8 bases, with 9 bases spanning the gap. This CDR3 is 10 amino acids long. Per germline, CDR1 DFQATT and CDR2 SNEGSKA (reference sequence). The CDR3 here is CSASGTEAFF. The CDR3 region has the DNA TGCAGTGCTTCCGGGACAGAAGCTTTCTTT.

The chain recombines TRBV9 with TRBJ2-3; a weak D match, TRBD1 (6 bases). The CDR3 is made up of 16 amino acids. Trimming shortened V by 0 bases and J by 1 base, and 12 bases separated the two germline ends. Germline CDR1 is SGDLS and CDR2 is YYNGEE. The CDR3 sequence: CASSVVTPGGTDTQYF. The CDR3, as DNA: TGTGCCAGCAGCGTAGTGACCCCAGGGGGCACAGATACGCAGTATTTT.

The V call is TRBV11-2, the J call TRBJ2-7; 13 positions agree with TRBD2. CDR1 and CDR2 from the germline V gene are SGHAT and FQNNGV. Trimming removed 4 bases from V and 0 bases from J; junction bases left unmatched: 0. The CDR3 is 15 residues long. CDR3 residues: CASSWTSGGSYEQYV. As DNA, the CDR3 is TGTGCCAGCAGCTGGACTAGCGGGGGCTCCTACGAGCAGTACGTC.

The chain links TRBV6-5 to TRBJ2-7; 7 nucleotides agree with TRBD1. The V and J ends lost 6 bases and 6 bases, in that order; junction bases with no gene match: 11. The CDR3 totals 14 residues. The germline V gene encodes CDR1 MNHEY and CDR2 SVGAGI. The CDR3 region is CASRETGIFSEQYF. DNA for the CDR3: TGTGCCAGCAGAGAGACAGGGATTTTTAGCGAGCAGTACTTC.

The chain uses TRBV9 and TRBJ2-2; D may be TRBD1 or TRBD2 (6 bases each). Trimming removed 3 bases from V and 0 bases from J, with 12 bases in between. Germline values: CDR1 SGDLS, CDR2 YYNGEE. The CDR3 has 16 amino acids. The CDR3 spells CASSARGLSNTGELFF. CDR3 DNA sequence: TGTGCCAGCAGCGCCAGGGGACTTTCGAACACCGGGGAGCTGTTTTTT. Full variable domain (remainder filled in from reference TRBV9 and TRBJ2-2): DSGVTQTPKHLITATGQRVTLRCSPRSGDLSVYWYQQSLDQGLQFLIQYYNGEERAKGNILERFSAQQFPDLHSELNLSSLELGDSALYFCASSARGLSNTGELFFGEGSRLTVL.

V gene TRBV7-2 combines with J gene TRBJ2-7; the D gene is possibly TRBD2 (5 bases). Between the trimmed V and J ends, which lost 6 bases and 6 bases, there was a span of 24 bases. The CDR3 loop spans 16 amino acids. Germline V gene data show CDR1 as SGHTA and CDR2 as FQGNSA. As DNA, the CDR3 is TGTGCCAGCAGGTCGTCGGGGTCCCGAGGGTCTGGCGAGCAGTACTTC. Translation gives CASRSSGSRGSGEQYF.

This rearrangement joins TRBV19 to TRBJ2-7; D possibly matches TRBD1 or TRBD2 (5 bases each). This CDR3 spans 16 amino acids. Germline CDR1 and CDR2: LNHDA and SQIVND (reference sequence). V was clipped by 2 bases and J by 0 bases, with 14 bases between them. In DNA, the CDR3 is TGTGCCAGTAGTATATCCCCGGGACCGCGCTCCTACGAGCAGTACTTC. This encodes CASSISPGPRSYEQYF.

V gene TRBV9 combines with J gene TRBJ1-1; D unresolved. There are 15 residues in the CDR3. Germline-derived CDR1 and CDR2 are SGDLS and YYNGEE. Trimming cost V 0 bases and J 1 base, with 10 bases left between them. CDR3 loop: CASSVALGPNTEAFF. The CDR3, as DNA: TGTGCCAGCAGCGTAGCTCTAGGTCCGAACACTGAAGCTTTCTTT.

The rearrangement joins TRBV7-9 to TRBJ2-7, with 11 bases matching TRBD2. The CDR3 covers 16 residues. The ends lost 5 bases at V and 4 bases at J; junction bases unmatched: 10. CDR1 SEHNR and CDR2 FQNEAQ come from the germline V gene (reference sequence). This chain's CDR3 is CASSPLAGGLNYEQYF. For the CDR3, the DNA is TGTGCCAGCAGCCCGTTAGCGGGAGGGTTAAATTACGAGCAGTACTTC.

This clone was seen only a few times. The CDR3 DNA follows: TGCGCCAGCAGCTTGGCTAGCGGGAGCATTAATGAGCAGTTCTTC. Its translation: CASSLASGSINEQFF. This chain uses TRBV5-1 with TRBJ2-1; 10 positions agree with TRBD2. The V segment lost 0 bases and the J segment 7 bases; nucleotides outside the gene matches: 4. CDR1 SGHRS and CDR2 YFSETQ come from the germline V gene. This CDR3 has 15 residues. Full variable domain (rest looked up from reference TRBV5-1 and TRBJ2-1): KAGVTQTPRYLIKTRGQQVTLSCSPISGHRSVSWYQQTPGQGLQFLFEYFSETQRNKGNFPGRFSGRQFSNSRSEMNVSTLELGDSALYLCASSLASGSINEQFFGPGTRLTVL.

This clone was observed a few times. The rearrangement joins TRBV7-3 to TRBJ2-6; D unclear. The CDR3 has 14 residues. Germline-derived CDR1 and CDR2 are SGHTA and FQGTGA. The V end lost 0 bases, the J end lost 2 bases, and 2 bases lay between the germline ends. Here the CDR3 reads CASSLTPGANVLTF. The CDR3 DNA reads TGTGCCAGCAGCTTAACCCCTGGGGCCAACGTCCTGACTTTC.

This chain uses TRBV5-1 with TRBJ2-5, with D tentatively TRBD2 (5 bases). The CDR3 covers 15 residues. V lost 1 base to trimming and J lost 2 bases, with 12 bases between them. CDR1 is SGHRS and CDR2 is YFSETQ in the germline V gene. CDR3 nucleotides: TGCGCCAGCAGCTTGCGGGGAGACGGTCAAGAGACCCAGTACTTC. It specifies CASSLRGDGQETQYF.

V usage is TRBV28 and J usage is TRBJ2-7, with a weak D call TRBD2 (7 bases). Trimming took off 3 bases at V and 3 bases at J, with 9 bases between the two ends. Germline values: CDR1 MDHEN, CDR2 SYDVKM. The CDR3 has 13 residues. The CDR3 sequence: CASSLGGLYEQYV. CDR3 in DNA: TGTGCCAGCAGTTTGGGGGGGCTCTACGAGCAGTACGTC.

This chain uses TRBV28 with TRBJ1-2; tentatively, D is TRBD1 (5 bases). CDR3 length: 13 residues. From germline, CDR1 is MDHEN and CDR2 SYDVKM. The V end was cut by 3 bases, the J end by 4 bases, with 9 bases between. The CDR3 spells CASSFRGGYGYTF. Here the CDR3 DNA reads TGTGCCAGCAGTTTCCGGGGGGGCTATGGCTACACCTTC.

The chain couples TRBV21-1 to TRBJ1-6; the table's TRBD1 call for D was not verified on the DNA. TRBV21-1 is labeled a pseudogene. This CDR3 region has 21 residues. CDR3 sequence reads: CASSKSSKKASGDSYNSPLHF. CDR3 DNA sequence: TGTGCCAGCAGCAAAAGCTCGAAAAAGGCCTCAGGGGACTCCTATAATTCACCCCTCCACTTT.

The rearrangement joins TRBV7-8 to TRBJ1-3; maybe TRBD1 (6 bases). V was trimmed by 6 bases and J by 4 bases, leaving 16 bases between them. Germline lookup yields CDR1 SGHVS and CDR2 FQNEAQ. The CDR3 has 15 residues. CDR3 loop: CASSSSAQGGNTIYF. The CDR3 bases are TGTGCCAGCAGTTCCTCGGCGCAGGGGGGAAACACCATATATTTT. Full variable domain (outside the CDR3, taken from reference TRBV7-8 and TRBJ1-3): GAGVSQSPRYKVAKRGQDVALRCDPISGHVSLFWYQQALGQGPEFLTYFQNEAQLDKSGLPSDRFFAERPEGSVSTLKIQRTQQEDSAVYLCASSSSAQGGNTIYFGEGSWLTVV.

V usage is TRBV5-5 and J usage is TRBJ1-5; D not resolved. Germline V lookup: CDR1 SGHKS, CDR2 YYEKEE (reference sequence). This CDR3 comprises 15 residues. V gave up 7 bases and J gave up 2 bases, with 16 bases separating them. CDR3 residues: CASEDGEVRNQPQHF. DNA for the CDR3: TGTGCCAGCGAGGACGGCGAGGTTCGCAATCAGCCCCAGCATTTT.